Shown below are 18 T cell receptor beta chains from a single sample sequenced in a study of shared clonotypes between healthy human individuals. Profiled with immunoSEQ multiplex PCR; TCRdb holds only in-frame clones, not every one. The sample lists some 2,000,000 clones; over 85% were seen once. Sample: naive CD4+ T cells sorted from blood. This sample's subset: CD45RA+ positively selected. Every receptor here comes from a man between 18 and 35 years old in good health.

The chain recombines TRBV18 with TRBJ2-7; TRBD1 is a possible D gene (6 bases). Germline V CDR1 and CDR2: KGHSH, LQKENI. The CDR3 spans 16 residues. Between the trimmed V and J ends, which lost 4 bases and 5 bases, there was a span of 21 bases. This CDR3 is CASSLTRTAWDDEQYF. Written as DNA, the CDR3 is TGTGCCAGCTCACTTACGCGGACAGCGTGGGACGACGAGCAGTACTTC.

With respect to this clone: Other DNA sequences within the sample encode an identical CDR3. The rearrangement joins TRBV2 to TRBJ2-2; maybe TRBD1 (6 bases). Looked up from germline, CDR1 is SNHLY and CDR2 is FYNNEI. Trimming stripped 3 bases from V and 5 bases from J, with 7 bases between. The CDR3 is 13 residues long. This CDR3 is CASSEQGTGELFF. The CDR3 DNA reads as TGTGCCAGCAGTGAGCAGGGGACCGGGGAGCTGTTTTTT. Drawing the rest from reference TRBV2 and TRBJ2-2, the complete variable domain is EPEVTQTPSHQVTQMGQEVILRCVPISNHLYFYWYRQILGQKVEFLVSFYNNEISEKSEIFDDQFSVERPDGSNFTLKIRSTKLEDSAMYFCASSEQGTGELFFGEGSRLTVL.

The chain combines TRBV10-3 with TRBJ2-2; D is possibly TRBD2 (5 bases). The V and J ends lost 4 bases and 3 bases respectively, with 15 bases between them. The germline V gene has CDR1 ENHRY and CDR2 SYGVKD. The length of the CDR3 is 16 residues. The CDR3 protein is CAISATASFDTGELFF. The CDR3 DNA reads TGTGCCATCAGTGCCACCGCTAGCTTCGACACCGGGGAGCTGTTTTTT.

This sequence joins TRBV4-3 and TRBJ2-6; D uncertain. The CDR3 extends over 15 amino acids. V was cut by 4 bases and J by 0 bases, with 7 bases left in between. CDR1 LGHNA and CDR2 YSLEER come from the germline V gene. This chain's CDR3 is CASSPEYSGANVLTF. As DNA, the CDR3 is TGCGCCAGCAGCCCAGAATACTCTGGGGCCAACGTCCTGACTTTC.

This clone was seen just once. This chain connects TRBV4-1 to TRBJ2-7; either TRBD1 or TRBD2 may supply D (6 bases each). There are 13 residues in the CDR3. Germline V gene sequence: CDR1 MGHRA, CDR2 YSYEKL. V gave up 2 bases and J gave up 7 bases, with 12 bases separating them. DNA of the CDR3: TGCGCCAGCAGCCAATCAACAGGGAGGGAGCAGTACTTC. This gives the protein CASSQSTGREQYF.

This sequence joins TRBV5-1 and TRBJ2-7; a weak D match, TRBD1 (6 bases). Trimming left V 2 bases short and J 5 bases short, with 14 bases between. Germline assignment: CDR1 SGHRS and CDR2 YFSETQ. CDR3 length: 14 residues. CDR3 loop: CASSFGQGTHEQYF. The CDR3 region has the DNA TGCGCCAGCAGCTTCGGTCAGGGGACCCACGAGCAGTACTTC.

This clone was seen only once. The rearrangement uses TRBV5-1 and TRBJ2-7; either TRBD1 or TRBD2 may supply D (6 bases each). V was cut by 0 bases and J by 3 bases, with 19 bases left in between. Germline CDR1 reads SGHRS; CDR2 reads YFSETQ. This CDR3 is 17 amino acids long. CDR3 sequence reads: CASSLEGGRQAVYEQYF. CDR3 coding DNA: TGCGCCAGCAGCTTGGAGGGGGGCCGTCAGGCAGTCTACGAGCAGTACTTC.

J is TRBJ1-1 and V is TRBV11-2, with D tentatively TRBD1 (6 bases). The CDR3 runs to 15 residues. CDR1 and CDR2 from the germline V gene are SGHAT and FQNNGV. Trimming stripped 1 base from V and 2 bases from J, with 11 bases between. CDR3 DNA sequence: TGTGCCAGCAGCTTAGTTGGGGGCGCTAACACTGAAGCTTTCTTT. Translated, it gives CASSLVGGANTEAFF.

V is TRBV5-1 and J is TRBJ1-1; the D gene is possibly TRBD1 (6 bases). CDR3 length equals 15 residues. V gave up 2 bases and J gave up 5 bases, with 16 bases separating them. CDR1 and CDR2 (germline): SGHRS, YFSETQ. Here the CDR3 reads CASSFLGGPGTEAFF. The CDR3 bases are TGCGCCAGCAGCTTTCTTGGGGGGCCGGGGACTGAAGCTTTCTTT. Filled out from reference TRBV5-1 and TRBJ1-1, the complete variable domain reads KAGVTQTPRYLIKTRGQQVTLSCSPISGHRSVSWYQQTPGQGLQFLFEYFSETQRNKGNFPGRFSGRQFSNSRSEMNVSTLELGDSALYLCASSFLGGPGTEAFFGQGTRLTVV.

The CDR3 is CASSSTPGQGGYTQYF. CDR3 DNA: TGTGCCAGCAGCTCAACTCCGGGACAGGGAGGGTATACGCAGTATTTT. This rearrangement joins TRBV7-2 to TRBJ2-3, with 9 bases lining up with TRBD1. CDR1 and CDR2 (germline): SGHTA, FQGNSA. The ends lost 4 bases at V and 7 bases at J; junction bases unmatched: 12. The CDR3 runs to 16 residues.

The rearrangement uses TRBV25-1 and TRBJ1-2; weak D call: TRBD1 (5 bases). The CDR3 totals 14 residues. Trimming cost V 8 bases and J 1 base, with 14 bases left between them. Looked up from germline, CDR1 is MGHDK and CDR2 is SYGVNS. The CDR3 nucleotides read TGTGCCAGCTCCCGGGACGGCGGTAACTATGGCTACACCTTC. Protein product: CASSRDGGNYGYTF.

This clone was counted a single time. This sequence joins TRBV29-1 and TRBJ2-6; D call uncertain. Germline V gives CDR1 SQVTM, CDR2 ANQGSEA. V was trimmed by 0 bases and J by 4 bases, leaving 13 bases between them. The CDR3 is 16 residues long. In DNA form, the CDR3 reads TGCAGCGTTGAAGATTCGTCCGGGTCCGGGGCCAACGTCCTGACTTTC. It codes for CSVEDSSGSGANVLTF.

The chain recombines TRBV2 with TRBJ2-7; 10 positions agree with TRBD1. There are 14 residues in the CDR3. CDR1 SNHLY and CDR2 FYNNEI come from the germline V gene. J gave up 5 bases and V 6 bases, and 7 bases lay outside the gene matches. The CDR3 sequence is CASRAGTGVHEQYF. The CDR3 nucleotides are TGTGCCAGCAGAGCCGGGACAGGGGTCCACGAGCAGTACTTC.

The chain uses TRBV18 and TRBJ2-7; TRBD2 might be the D (5 bases). This CDR3 comprises 14 residues. Germline V gene lookup returns CDR1 KGHSH and CDR2 LQKENI. Trimming removed 2 bases from V and 4 bases from J, with 12 bases in between. CDR3 coding DNA: TGTGCCAGCTCACCAAAGGGAGTAGGGTACGAGCAGTACTTC. Residues: CASSPKGVGYEQYF. Looking up the rest from reference TRBV18 and TRBJ2-7 gives the full variable domain: NAGVMQNPRHLVRRRGQEARLRCSPMKGHSHVYWYRQLPEEGLKFMVYLQKENIIDESGMPKERFSAEFPKEGPSILRIQQVVRGDSAAYFCASSPKGVGYEQYFGPGTRLTVT.

This rearrangement joins TRBV6-5 to TRBJ2-7; D remains ambiguous. V lost 2 bases, J lost 3 bases, and 11 bases lay in between. CDR3 length: 14 residues. The V gene's germline CDR1 is MNHEY and CDR2 SVGAGI. CDR3 nucleotide sequence: TGTGCCAGCAGTTACGGGCTCGGAGTCTACGAGCAGTACTTC. Translating it yields CASSYGLGVYEQYF.

The rearrangement uses TRBV6-1 and TRBJ1-2; 7 bases map to TRBD1. Germline-derived CDR1 and CDR2 are MNHNS and SASEGT. The CDR3 extends over 15 amino acids. V trimming: 6 bases; J trimming: 3 bases; junction bases outside the gene matches: 10. CDR3 nucleotides: TGTGCCAGCAGCCCGACAGGGAGGAGGGACTATGGCTACACCTTC. Translated, it gives CASSPTGRRDYGYTF.

The chain combines TRBV6-5 with TRBJ2-5; D ambiguous. The J call may not be correct, given that the DNA end is closer to TRBJ2-7. The CDR3 is made up of 13 amino acids. Germline V gene sequence: CDR1 MNHEY, CDR2 SVGAGI. The DNA for the CDR3 is TGTGCCAGCAGTTTTGGCCACTCCTACGAGCAGTACTTC. This codes for CASSFGHSYEQYF.

As for this clone: This sample also contains other DNA sequences that code for the same CDR3. The chain employs TRBV4-1 and TRBJ1-5, with no clear D. CDR3 size: 16 residues. The V gene lost 0 bases and the J gene lost 1 base, with 10 bases spanning the gap. Looked up from germline, CDR1 is MGHRA and CDR2 is YSYEKL. The CDR3 coding sequence is TGCGCCAGCAGCCAAGATGGCGGTCGGAGCAATCAGCCCCAGCATTTT. Residues: CASSQDGGRSNQPQHF.